This is a list of T cell receptor beta chains from one sample in a study of tumor-infiltrating lymphocytes in primary liver carcinoma. TCRdb recomputed calls from the multiplex PCR reads with MiXCR, one row per CDR3 protein. The sample has fewer than 350,000 distinct CDR3 sequences; around three fifths are singletons. Sequenced input: peripheral blood. The receptor set was obtained from a middle-aged man with primary liver carcinoma and hepatitis B virus infection. Both conserved end residues are part of each CDR3. D genes are given only for firm matches. The size field is filled for only some rows; it gives once, few, many or a size class.

v_call	cdr3_length	clone_size	j_call	d_call	cdr3_aa	cdr3_nt
TRBV5-4	15	few	TRBJ2-1	.	CASSLGDRSYNEQFF	TGTGCCAGCAGCTTAGGTGATCGGAGCTACAATGAGCAGTTCTTC
TRBV11-2	18	.	TRBJ1-1	.	CANSLRYGQGRMNIEAFF	TGTGCCAACAGCTTAAGATATGGGCAGGGGAGGATGAACATCGAAGCTTTCTTT
TRBV7-9	14	few	TRBJ2-2	.	CASSSWKVSGELFF	TGTGCCAGCAGCTCCTGGAAGGTGTCCGGGGAGCTGTTTTTT
TRBV5-8	15	few	TRBJ2-5	TRBD1	CASSRGQGTLETQYF	TGTGCCAGCAGCCGGGGACAGGGAACGTTGGAGACCCAGTACTTC
TRBV28	13	.	TRBJ1-2	TRBD1	CASSGQAIYGYTF	TGTGCCAGCAGTGGACAGGCGATATATGGCTACACCTTC
TRBV29-1	13	.	TRBJ2-1	.	CSASYGSFNEQSF	TGCAGCGCCTCTTACGGGAGTTTTAATGAGCAGTCATTC
TRBV29-1	12	.	TRBJ2-1	.	CSVGLGGCEQFF	TGCAGCGTTGGACTAGGGGGGTGTGAGCAGTTCTTC
TRBV6-6	15	many	TRBJ1-2	.	CASSYSGQPDYGYTF	TGTGCCAGCAGTTACTCGGGACAACCCGACTATGGCTACACCTTC
TRBV4-2	13	many	TRBJ2-7	.	CASSQSAVTEQYF	TGTGCCAGCAGCCAATCCGCGGTTACCGAGCAGTACTTC
TRBV7-9	12	few	TRBJ2-7	.	CASSPDNYEQYF	TGTGCCAGCAGCCCGGATAACTACGAGCAGTACTTC
TRBV11-2	15	.	TRBJ2-7	TRBD2	CASSIISGISSEQYF	TGTGCCAGCAGCATAATTAGCGGGATAAGCAGTGAGCAGTACTTC
TRBV6-5	18	.	TRBJ1-2	TRBD1	CASSYFLGQGEANYDYTF	TGTGCCAGCAGCTACTTCCTGGGACAGGGGGAAGCTAACTATGACTACACCTTC
TRBV6-6	15	many	TRBJ1-2	.	CASSYEGTPNYGYTF	TGTGCCAGCAGTTACGAGGGGACACCTAACTATGGCTACACCTTC
TRBV6-2/TRBV6-3	11	.	TRBJ2-1	.	CASRTGSGQFF	TGTGCCAGCAGGACTGGATCGGGGCAGTTCTTC
TRBV12-3/TRBV12-4	13	once	TRBJ1-1	.	CASSFGQGLGALF	TGTGCCAGCAGTTTTGGGCAGGGGTTGGGCGCTTTGTTT
TRBV6-1	13	.	TRBJ2-5	.	CASSVESQETQYF	TGTGCCAGCAGTGTGGAGTCCCAAGAGACCCAGTACTTC
TRBV28	13	.	TRBJ1-2	.	CASSLKRGSGYTF	TGTGCCAGCAGTTTAAAAAGGGGTTCTGGCTACACCTTC
TRBV6-2/TRBV6-3	14	many	TRBJ1-1	.	CASSYSGRVVEAFF	TGTGCCAGCAGTTACAGTGGCAGGGTCGTTGAAGCTTTCTTT
TRBV4-1	17	.	TRBJ1-1	.	CASSQWANEGLNTEAFF	TGCGCCAGCAGCCAATGGGCCAATGAGGGATTGAACACTGAAGCTTTCTTT
TRBV11-2	15	.	TRBJ2-1	TRBD2	CASSLSGNNYNEQFF	TGTGCCAGCAGTCTTAGCGGGAACAACTACAATGAGCAGTTCTTC
TRBV30	13	few	TRBJ1-1	.	CAWSVDTNTEAFF	TGTGCCTGGAGTGTAGACACGAACACTGAAGCTTTCTTT
TRBV6-2/TRBV6-3	14	.	TRBJ1-1	.	CASSPRRHDTEAFF	TGTGCCAGCAGTCCCCGACGGCACGACACTGAAGCTTTCTTT
TRBV6-5	12	.	TRBJ1-2	TRBD1	CDSSSTGVGYTF	TGTGACAGCAGCTCAACAGGGGTTGGCTACACGTTC
TRBV6-5	15	.	TRBJ1-5	TRBD1	CASSPGQGYNQPQHF	TGTGCCAGCAGTCCGGGACAGGGGTACAATCAGCCCCAGCATTTT
TRBV11-3	15	.	TRBJ2-1	.	CASSLGQSSYIEQFF	TGTGCCAGCAGTTTAGGCCAGAGCTCCTACATTGAGCAGTTCTTC